This T cell receptor beta chain was captured in a study of shared clonotypes between healthy human individuals. Findings and limits, study-wide: In having few donors, the study represented limited genetic and exposure-history diversity. A reduction in generation probabilities was seen for non-shared clonotypes relative to those shared by all four donors.

This clone was detected only once. Its matching antigen is unknown. TCRdb's copy holds only in-frame clones and misses some; the assay was immunoSEQ multiplex PCR. The sample lists roughly 2.1 million clones, about 92% occurring once. Naive CD8 cells, CD45RO-negative and positively selected for CCR7, excluded terminally differentiated effector memory CD45RA+ cells. All of the donors resided in Nashville, Tennessee, and each was a Caucasian adult. This sequence originates from a man aged 18 to 35 in good health. Some clones in this sample may be carry-over from other donors' samples. Sequenced: naive CD8+ T cells from PBMCs.

CDR3: CASSLTRGGEQYF. DNA for the CDR3: TGTGCCAGCAGTTTAACTCGGGGCGGGGAGCAGTACTTC. The chain carries TRBV27 and TRBJ2-7, with D possibly being TRBD1 or TRBD2 (5 bases each). Germline lookup yields CDR1 MNHEY and CDR2 SMNVEV (reference sequence). Trimming took off 2 bases at V and 7 bases at J, with 12 bases between the two ends. The CDR3 runs 13 residues.